These T cell receptor beta chains were read from a single sample in a study of blood T cell repertoires in COVID-19. TCRdb keeps only in-frame clones here, not all; method: immunoSEQ multiplex PCR. The table includes roughly 48,000 clones, more than 80% detected once. Sequencing was done on a sample of peripheral blood. Receptors were obtained from a man in his sixties with COVID-19, enrolled during active disease. The CDR3 runs from the conserved cysteine through the conserved F or W. Each record gives: D gene, clone size, J gene, V gene, CDR3 protein, CDR3 DNA. The D gene is left open where the match is weak. Clone size, where shown, is once, few, many, or a class for clones that have expanded.

-,-,TRBJ1-2,TRBV5-4,CASSGNGAYGYTF,TGTGCCAGCAGCGGAAACGGAGCCTATGGCTACACCTTC
-,-,TRBJ2-3,TRBV30,CAWSVSGSTDTQYF,TGTGCCTGGAGTGTAAGCGGGAGCACAGATACGCAGTATTTT
-,-,TRBJ1-1,TRBV29-1,CSVLLSLSNTEAFF,TGCAGCGTATTACTGAGCTTATCGAACACTGAAGCTTTCTTT
TRBD1,-,TRBJ1-6,TRBV10-2,CASSESLRGNSPLHF,TGCGCCAGCAGTGAGAGCCTCAGGGGGAATTCACCCCTCCACTTT
-,-,TRBJ2-3,TRBV21-1,CASSKPGQPPSTDTQYF,TGTGCCAGCAGCAAACCTGGACAGCCACCTAGCACAGATACGCAGTATTTT
-,-,TRBJ1-4,TRBV5-1,CASSLGSNEKLFF,TGCGCCAGCAGCTTGGGGAGTAATGAAAAACTGTTTTTT
TRBD1,-,TRBJ2-2,TRBV2,CASSYLGQGIGGELFF,TGTGCCAGCAGTTACCTTGGACAGGGGATAGGCGGGGAGCTGTTTTTT
TRBD1,-,TRBJ1-2,TRBV5-1,CASSLAGQGTYGYTF,TGCGCCAGCAGCTTGGCCGGACAGGGCACCTATGGCTACACCTTC
TRBD2,-,TRBJ2-7,TRBV6-1,CASSDPDSRSLAGEYEQYF,TGTGCCAGCAGTGACCCGGACAGCCGTAGCCTAGCGGGAGAGTACGAGCAGTACTTC
TRBD1,-,TRBJ2-7,TRBV6-5,CASRDRGRFEQYF,TGTGCCAGCAGGGACAGGGGGCGGTTTGAGCAGTACTTC
TRBD1,once,TRBJ1-1,TRBV3-1/TRBV3-2,CASSLQGAPEAFF,TGTGCCAGCAGCCTACAGGGGGCACCTGAAGCTTTCTTT
-,once,TRBJ1-5,TRBV12-3/TRBV12-4,CASSPDRNQPQHF,TGTGCCAGCAGTCCTGACAGGAATCAGCCCCAGCATTTT
TRBD2,-,TRBJ2-5,TRBV5-5,CASSLDARGGLQETQYF,TGTGCCAGCAGCTTAGATGCCCGGGGGGGCCTACAAGAGACCCAGTACTTC
-,-,TRBJ2-1,TRBV7-3,CASSLLYSPGGRNEQFF,TGTGCCAGCAGCTTACTGTACTCCCCCGGAGGGCGCAATGAGCAGTTCTTC
-,-,TRBJ1-1,TRBV11-1,CASSAQRGYEAFF,TGTGCCAGCAGCGCGCAGCGGGGATATGAAGCTTTCTTT
TRBD1,-,TRBJ1-1,TRBV11-2,CASSLGRQGAGGAFF,TGTGCCAGCAGCTTAGGCCGCCAGGGGGCAGGTGGAGCTTTCTTT
TRBD2,-,TRBJ2-3,TRBV2,CASSRTAYRGVPGLAGSTDTQYF,TGTGCCAGCAGTCGGACTGCCTACCGAGGAGTTCCGGGACTAGCGGGGAGCACAGATACGCAGTATTTT
TRBD2,-,TRBJ2-3,TRBV5-1,CASSLAQTSGPGGTDTQYF,TGCGCCAGCAGCTTGGCCCAGACTAGCGGCCCGGGGGGCACAGATACGCAGTATTTT
TRBD1,-,TRBJ2-1,TRBV9,CASSVLGQGFNEQFF,TGTGCCAGCAGCGTTTTAGGACAGGGATTTAATGAGCAGTTCTTC
-,-,TRBJ1-2,TRBV27,CASSGLPLSRGYTF,TGTGCCAGCAGCGGACTCCCCCTAAGTCGGGGCTACACCTTC
-,-,TRBJ2-6,TRBV20-1,CSASPQGSSGANVLTF,TGCAGTGCTAGTCCGCAGGGCAGCTCTGGGGCCAACGTCCTGACTTTC
-,few,TRBJ1-2,TRBV4-2,CASSQEAGRNYGYTF,TGTGCCAGCAGCCAAGAAGCGGGGAGGAACTATGGCTACACCTTC
-,-,TRBJ2-1,TRBV3-1/TRBV3-2,CASSLELGQEQFF,TGTGCCAGCAGCCTTGAGTTAGGACAGGAGCAGTTCTTC
TRBD1,-,TRBJ1-6,TRBV10-3,CAIRGQDDSPLHF,TGTGCCATCAGGGGACAGGATGATTCACCCCTCCACTTT
-,-,TRBJ1-5,TRBV30,CAWSTMPNQPQHF,TGTGCCTGGAGTACAATGCCCAATCAGCCCCAGCATTTT
-,few,TRBJ2-1,TRBV5-1,CASSLGQAYNEQFF,TGCGCCAGCAGCTTGGGTCAGGCCTACAATGAGCAGTTCTTC
TRBD1,once,TRBJ2-1,TRBV5-1,CASSLRVGQGRNEQFF,TGCGCCAGCAGCTTGAGGGTCGGACAGGGTCGAAATGAGCAGTTCTTC
-,-,TRBJ2-1,TRBV11-3,CASSLGIGTYGGSYNEQFF,TGTGCCAGCAGCTTAGGAATAGGGACCTACGGGGGCTCCTACAATGAGCAGTTCTTC
TRBD1,-,TRBJ1-1,TRBV19,CASSGQGATEAFF,TGTGCCAGTAGCGGACAGGGGGCGACTGAAGCTTTCTTT
-,-,TRBJ1-2,TRBV2,CASSEDGRPNYGYTF,TGTGCCAGCAGTGAAGACGGGAGACCTAACTATGGCTACACCTTC
TRBD2,-,TRBJ2-1,TRBV7-2,CASSLGLAGGRQFF,TGTGCCAGCAGCTTAGGGCTAGCGGGGGGCCGGCAGTTCTTC
-,-,TRBJ2-3,TRBV12-3/TRBV12-4,CASSFSEGTQYF,TGTGCCAGCAGTTTTAGTGAGGGTACGCAGTATTTT
TRBD2,-,TRBJ2-7,TRBV7-2,CASSLAGLVSYEQYF,TGTGCCAGCAGCTTAGCGGGACTAGTCTCCTACGAGCAGTACTTC
-,-,TRBJ1-5,TRBV27,CASSPLGRFNQPQHF,TGTGCCAGCAGTCCCCTGGGGCGATTCAATCAGCCCCAGCATTTT
-,-,TRBJ2-7,TRBV9,CASSDDTGSYEQYF,TGTGCCAGCAGCGACGACACCGGATCCTACGAGCAGTACTTC
-,-,TRBJ1-1,TRBV11-2,CASSRQVGNTEAFF,TGTGCCAGCAGCAGGCAGGTGGGGAACACTGAAGCTTTCTTT
-,-,TRBJ1-2,TRBV24-1,CATSEPVYGYTF,TGTGCCACCAGTGAGCCAGTCTATGGCTACACCTTC
TRBD2,-,TRBJ2-1,TRBV19,CASSRAGYGYEQFF,TGTGCCAGTAGTAGAGCGGGGTACGGGTATGAGCAGTTCTTC
-,-,TRBJ1-3,TRBV19,CASSQEIWQAGNTIYF,TGTGCCAGTAGTCAAGAGATTTGGCAGGCTGGAAACACCATATATTTT
-,-,TRBJ2-7,TRBV18,CASSPRRTADYEQYF,TGTGCCAGCTCACCACGCAGGACTGCCGACTACGAGCAGTACTTC
-,-,TRBJ1-2,TRBV15,CATSRDQGTGGSGYTF,TGTGCCACCAGCAGAGATCAAGGGACGGGGGGTAGTGGCTACACCTTC
-,-,TRBJ2-3,TRBV6-5,CASSPLAASTDTQYF,TGTGCCAGCAGCCCCTTAGCGGCTAGCACAGATACGCAGTATTTT
-,-,TRBJ2-3,TRBV11-2,CASSLIWSGYADTQYF,TGTGCCAGCAGCTTAATCTGGTCAGGGTATGCGGATACGCAGTATTTT
-,-,TRBJ1-6,TRBV6-5,CASRRDSYNSPLHF,TGTGCCAGCAGGAGAGACAGTTATAATTCACCCCTCCACTTT
-,-,TRBJ2-3,TRBV12-3/TRBV12-4,CASRTSGTDTQYF,TGTGCCAGCAGGACCTCGGGGACAGATACGCAGTATTTT
TRBD1,once,TRBJ1-4,TRBV28,CASSFRSRGVNEKLFF,TGTGCCAGCAGTTTCAGGTCCAGGGGGGTAAATGAAAAACTGTTTTTT
-,once,TRBJ1-2,TRBV12-3/TRBV12-4,CASSHRVRDGYTF,TGTGCCAGCAGTCACAGGGTTAGAGATGGCTACACCTTC
-,-,TRBJ1-1,TRBV3-1/TRBV3-2,CASSQDRNTEAFF,TGTGCCAGCAGCCAAGATCGGAACACTGAAGCTTTCTTT
-,-,TRBJ2-1,TRBV10-2,CASSEPKRSYNEQFF,TGCGCCAGCAGTGAACCAAAGCGCTCATACAATGAGCAGTTCTTC